This T cell receptor beta chain was captured by sequencing in a study of cytotoxic CD8 clonotypes in ibrutinib-treated CLL. For the study at large: Sample averages reached hundreds of thousands of productive templates and over 85,000 productive rearrangements.

TCRdb keeps only in-frame clones here, not all; method: immunoSEQ multiplex PCR. The sample carries 110,000 to 150,000 clones, around three quarters recorded once. This clone was counted a single time. CDR1 is SGDLS and CDR2 is YYNGEE in the germline V gene. J lost 4 bases, V lost 4 bases, and 5 bases had no gene match. The CDR3 covers 15 residues. The chain recombines TRBV9 with TRBJ2-7, with 13 bases lining up with TRBD2. This TCR was recovered from a human donor with chronic lymphocytic leukemia. Specimen: PBMCs, collected after 12 months of ibrutinib treatment. The CDR3 loop reads CASSQGLAGAYEQYF. Written as DNA, the CDR3 is TGTGCCAGCAGCCAAGGACTAGCGGGAGCATACGAGCAGTACTTC.